This is a list of T cell receptor beta chains from one sample in a study of T cell changes during pregnancy in multiple sclerosis. The protocol was immunoSEQ multiplex PCR, while the TCRdb copy is restricted to in-frame clones and leaves out a portion. This sample carries 65,000 to 80,000 clones, approximately 94% of them seen once, and the ten largest clones take around 0.2%. This specimen was CD4+ T cells from peripheral blood mononuclear cells, taken before pregnancy. The receptors stem from a female donor with multiple sclerosis, enrolled in a pregnancy study. CDR3s include the opening cysteine and the closing phenylalanine or tryptophan. D genes are given only for firm matches. Size is stated for part of the rows, as once, few or many counts, or as a class when the clone is expanded.

J gene: TRBJ2-2
clone size: once
V gene: TRBV19
D gene: NA
CDR3 protein: CASVNGGRNTGELFF
CDR3 DNA: TGTGCCAGTGTTAACGGGGGTCGGAACACCGGGGAGCTGTTTTTT

J gene: TRBJ1-2
clone size: NA
V gene: TRBV5-1
D gene: TRBD1
CDR3 protein: CASSLPTGENYGYTF
CDR3 DNA: TGCGCCAGCAGCTTACCGACAGGGGAGAACTATGGCTACACCTTC

J gene: TRBJ1-2
clone size: NA
V gene: TRBV6-7
D gene: NA
CDR3 protein: CASRRTVVNYGYTF
CDR3 DNA: TGTGCCAGCAGGAGGACAGTCGTTAACTATGGCTACACCTTC

J gene: TRBJ1-2
clone size: NA
V gene: TRBV6-1
D gene: NA
CDR3 protein: CASSEGTRPNYGYTF
CDR3 DNA: TGTGCCAGCAGTGAGGGGACAAGACCTAACTATGGCTACACCTTC

J gene: TRBJ1-5
clone size: NA
V gene: TRBV5-1
D gene: TRBD1
CDR3 protein: CASSLGGTGNQPQHF
CDR3 DNA: TGCGCCAGCAGCTTGGGGGGGACAGGGAATCAGCCCCAGCATTTT

J gene: TRBJ2-1
clone size: NA
V gene: TRBV19
D gene: NA
CDR3 protein: CASRIHALTYNEQFF
CDR3 DNA: TGTGCCAGTAGAATTCACGCCCTGACTTATAATGAGCAGTTCTTC

J gene: TRBJ1-2
clone size: NA
V gene: TRBV19
D gene: TRBD1
CDR3 protein: CASNAAGQPNYGYTF
CDR3 DNA: TGTGCCAGTAATGCCGCGGGACAGCCAAACTATGGCTACACCTTC

J gene: TRBJ1-4
clone size: NA
V gene: TRBV7-8
D gene: TRBD1
CDR3 protein: CASSLVGGTGSEKLFF
CDR3 DNA: TGTGCCAGCAGCTTAGTAGGCGGGACAGGCTCTGAAAAACTGTTTTTT

J gene: TRBJ1-5
clone size: NA
V gene: TRBV5-5
D gene: TRBD1
CDR3 protein: CASSSGQGSNQPQHF
CDR3 DNA: TGTGCCAGCAGCTCGGGACAGGGGAGCAATCAGCCCCAGCATTTT

J gene: TRBJ2-3
clone size: NA
V gene: TRBV10-3
D gene: NA
CDR3 protein: CAISDPPPSTDTQYF
CDR3 DNA: TGTGCCATCAGTGATCCTCCTCCGAGCACAGATACGCAGTATTTT

J gene: TRBJ2-3
clone size: NA
V gene: TRBV7-9
D gene: NA
CDR3 protein: CASSLSSGTDTQYF
CDR3 DNA: TGTGCCAGCAGCTTATCATCGGGCACAGATACGCAGTATTTT

J gene: TRBJ2-3
clone size: NA
V gene: TRBV10-3
D gene: TRBD2
CDR3 protein: CAISGLAGFSTDTQYF
CDR3 DNA: TGTGCCATCAGTGGACTAGCGGGATTTAGCACAGATACGCAGTATTTT

J gene: TRBJ1-1
clone size: NA
V gene: TRBV5-1
D gene: NA
CDR3 protein: CASSQSQGGGTEAFF
CDR3 DNA: TGCGCCAGCAGCCAAAGCCAGGGAGGCGGTACTGAAGCTTTCTTT

J gene: TRBJ1-1
clone size: NA
V gene: TRBV5-1
D gene: TRBD1
CDR3 protein: CASSLVMRAAGGDAFF
CDR3 DNA: TGCGCCAGCAGCTTGGTAATGAGGGCGGCAGGGGGCGACGCTTTCTTT

J gene: TRBJ1-2
clone size: NA
V gene: TRBV19
D gene: NA
CDR3 protein: CASSSSVYGYTF
CDR3 DNA: TGTGCCAGTTCGAGTTCGGTCTATGGCTACACCTTC

J gene: TRBJ2-2
clone size: NA
V gene: TRBV9
D gene: NA
CDR3 protein: CASSVGGLDTGELFF
CDR3 DNA: TGTGCCAGCAGCGTAGGTGGCCTCGACACCGGGGAGCTGTTTTTT

J gene: TRBJ2-5
clone size: NA
V gene: TRBV7-8
D gene: TRBD2
CDR3 protein: CASSSSGAQETQYF
CDR3 DNA: TGTGCCAGCAGCTCTAGCGGGGCCCAAGAGACCCAGTACTTC

J gene: TRBJ2-3
clone size: NA
V gene: TRBV2
D gene: TRBD2
CDR3 protein: CASRSASGGLLTQYF
CDR3 DNA: TGTGCCAGCAGGTCGGCGAGCGGGGGGCTGCTTACGCAGTATTTT

J gene: TRBJ2-1
clone size: NA
V gene: TRBV5-1
D gene: NA
CDR3 protein: CASSYRGGSSYNEQFF
CDR3 DNA: TGCGCCAGCAGTTACAGGGGAGGAAGCTCCTACAATGAGCAGTTCTTC

J gene: TRBJ2-5
clone size: NA
V gene: TRBV19
D gene: NA
CDR3 protein: CASSAATGAPKTQYF
CDR3 DNA: TGTGCCAGTAGTGCCGCTACAGGAGCCCCAAAGACCCAGTACTTC

J gene: TRBJ1-2
clone size: NA
V gene: TRBV30
D gene: TRBD1
CDR3 protein: CAWSVATGGARSYTF
CDR3 DNA: TGTGCCTGGAGTGTAGCTACAGGGGGAGCGCGGAGCTACACCTTC

J gene: TRBJ2-3
clone size: NA
V gene: TRBV7-2
D gene: NA
CDR3 protein: CASSRPGTDTQYF
CDR3 DNA: TGTGCCAGCAGCCGTCCAGGGACAGATACGCAGTATTTT

J gene: TRBJ2-6
clone size: NA
V gene: TRBV6-1
D gene: TRBD1
CDR3 protein: CASSEATGAGGPSGANVLTF
CDR3 DNA: TGTGCCAGCAGTGAAGCTACAGGGGCAGGGGGTCCGTCCGGGGCCAACGTCCTGACTTTC